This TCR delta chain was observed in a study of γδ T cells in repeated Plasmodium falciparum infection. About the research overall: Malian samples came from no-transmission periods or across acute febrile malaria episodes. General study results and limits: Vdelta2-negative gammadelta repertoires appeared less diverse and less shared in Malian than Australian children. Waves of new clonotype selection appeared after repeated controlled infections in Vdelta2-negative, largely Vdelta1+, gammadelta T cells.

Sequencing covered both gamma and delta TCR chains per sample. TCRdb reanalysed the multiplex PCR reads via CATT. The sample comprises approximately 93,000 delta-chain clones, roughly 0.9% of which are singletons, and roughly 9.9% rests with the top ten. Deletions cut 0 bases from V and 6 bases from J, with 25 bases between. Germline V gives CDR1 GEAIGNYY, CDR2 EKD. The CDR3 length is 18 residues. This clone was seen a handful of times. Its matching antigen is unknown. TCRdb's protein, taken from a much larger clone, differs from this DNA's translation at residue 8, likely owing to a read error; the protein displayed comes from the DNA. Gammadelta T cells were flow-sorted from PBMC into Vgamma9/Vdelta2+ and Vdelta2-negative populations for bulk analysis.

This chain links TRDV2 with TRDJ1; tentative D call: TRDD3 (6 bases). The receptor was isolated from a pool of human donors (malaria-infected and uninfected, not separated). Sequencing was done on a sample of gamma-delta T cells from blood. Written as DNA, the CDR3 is TGTGCCTGTGACACCGGCTACAGGGGGACGCTCCTGACCAATAAACTCATCTTT. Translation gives CACDTGYRGTLLTNKLIF.